A selection of T cell receptor beta chains follows, all from one sample in a study of T cell responses to AZD1222 COVID-19 vaccine. Some clones are missing from TCRdb's copy, which holds only in-frame ones; the method was immunoSEQ multiplex PCR. Among tens of thousands of clones listed, 90% were seen once. The source was peripheral blood, collected 28 days after the second AZD1222 dose. These receptors came from an adult who received the AZD1222 COVID-19 vaccine. Both conserved end residues are part of each CDR3. A D gene is named only where the DNA matches it firmly. Rows give clone size only sometimes, using once, few, many, or a class for an expanded clone.

V	D	size	J	CDR3	DNA
TRBV30	TRBD1	-	TRBJ1-1	CAWSPRDRGRWTEAFF	TGTGCCTGGAGTCCTCGGGACAGGGGGCGTTGGACTGAAGCTTTCTTT
TRBV19	-	-	TRBJ2-2	CASSARGGTGELFF	TGTGCCAGTAGTGCCCGAGGTGGCACCGGGGAGCTGTTTTTT
TRBV7-2	-	-	TRBJ1-2	CASSLALRSEGYGYTF	TGTGCCAGCAGCTTAGCCCTGCGGAGCGAGGGATATGGCTACACCTTC
TRBV4-1	TRBD1	-	TRBJ1-6	CASSQERQGALTPLHF	TGCGCCAGCAGCCAAGAACGACAGGGGGCATTGACACCCCTCCACTTT
TRBV5-6	TRBD1	-	TRBJ1-2	CASSLDRGFYGYTF	TGTGCCAGCAGCTTGGACAGGGGCTTCTATGGCTACACCTTC
TRBV6-5	TRBD1	-	TRBJ2-7	CASSYRPGTGYEQYF	TGTGCCAGCAGTTACCGACCCGGGACAGGGTACGAGCAGTACTTC
TRBV2	-	once	TRBJ1-5	CASNQGQIANQPQHF	TGTGCCAGCAACCAAGGGCAGATTGCCAATCAGCCCCAGCATTTT
TRBV2	-	-	TRBJ2-1	CASQLGVPYNEQFF	TGTGCCAGCCAGCTAGGGGTACCCTACAATGAGCAGTTCTTC
TRBV7-2	TRBD1	-	TRBJ1-6	CASRRQGVNSPLHF	TGTGCCAGCAGGAGACAGGGGGTTAATTCACCCCTCCACTTT
TRBV28	-	-	TRBJ1-6	CASTWSDGKTVPLHF	TGTGCCAGCACCTGGTCGGACGGTAAAACGGTACCCCTCCACTTT